This T cell receptor (beta chain) was obtained from a study of beta chain features in type 1 diabetes. The sequenced template was cDNA made from the entire isolated RNA. The protocol was immunoSEQ multiplex PCR, while the TCRdb copy is restricted to in-frame clones and leaves out a portion. The table includes about 620,000 clones, about a sixth detected once. There are 19 residues in the CDR3. The V gene end was trimmed by 3 bases and the J gene end by 0 bases; junction bases not matched to a gene: 9. The germline gives CDR1 SGHNT, CDR2 YYREEE (reference sequence). Each population that was sorted was more than 98% pure. Study-wide results and caveats: PCR might favor shorter templates, equally in patients and controls. TCRB CDR3s from Type 1 diabetes patients were moderately but significantly shorter in all four CD4+ subsets.

With regard to this clone: Its antigen remains unidentified.

The sequence derives from a man aged 18 to 30 in good health. The sequenced sample was naive CD4+ T cells from blood. The chain combines TRBV5-4 with TRBJ2-6, with 10 bases matching TRBD1. The CDR3 coding sequence is TGTGCCAGCAGCTCACGCCGGGACAGGGGACTCTCTGGGGCCAACGTCCTGACTTTC. It specifies CASSSRRDRGLSGANVLTF.